What follows describes a single T cell receptor (beta chain). Its antigen is not yet known. No base qualities exist here, and no much larger clone lies one base off it. The data belong to a study of blood T cell repertoires in COVID-19 (dated by TCRdb to about 2020). General notes on the study: Collaborator samples came from the United States, Italy and Spain and covered acute and convalescent phases of COVID-19. The material from the prospective study consisted of cDNA or gDNA derived from T cells, B-cell-depleted T cells, or PBMCs. Where available, HLA class I and class II types were obtained from metadata supplied by the sample provider rather than from assay-based typing. A freely available public database, intended as a resource for researchers studying the immune response to SARS-CoV-2, is where the repertoires were released. The dataset comprised deeply sampled blood TCRbeta repertoires from subjects exposed to, actively infected with, or recovered from COVID-19. The samples were drawn from two sources: the first 160 participants of the ongoing ImmuneRACE study, and 1,000 to 1,500 subjects contributed by 6 global collaborators. Sample metadata almost always included a de-identified subject ID, COVID-19 status, age in years and sex. Overall results and qualifications from the work: How much clinical and demographic metadata was included differed by source and by participant, and the metadata was provided uncurated.

TCRbeta CDR3 regions were amplified from genomic DNA using the immunoSEQ Assay, a bias-controlled multiplex PCR. The source study handled its data this way. The number of nucleated cells in each sample was estimated by amplification of reference gene primers within the assay. To quantify the absolute abundance of each unique TCRbeta CDR3 rearrangement, sequence reads were collapsed and filtered. For each sample, productive Simpson clonality was calculated as the square root of Simpson's diversity index over productive rearrangements. TCRdb's version of the immuneACCESS table is confined to in-frame rearrangements and falls short of the full clone set. An unresolved V gene accounts for under half of the shortfall where checked; the remainder is of unknown origin. From that table come the V and J calls and clone size; the DNA was used to work out D and trimming. The sample data list some 58,000 clones, and around nine tenths of these were observed just once. The top ten constitute about 3% of the sample.

V is pared back by 2 bases and J by 5 bases, with 22 bases lying between the germline termini. The CDR3 has 17 amino acids, counting the end cysteine and phenylalanine. Of the read, only the CDR3 DNA is kept; its 51 bases are in frame from base 1. CDR1 SGHDT and CDR2 YYEEEE were looked up in the germline V gene. Collaborating institutions collected whole blood in K2EDTA tubes following their own protocols. For TCRbeta analysis, collaborators shipped samples as frozen whole blood, isolated PBMCs, or DNA extracted from either of those sample types. The clonotype was recovered from a human donor in a cohort sampled during active COVID-19. Recombination joined TRBV5-6 with TRBJ2-5, with a weak D call of TRBD2 (5 bases match). Sample: peripheral blood. The CDR3 here reads CASSFIRLPGGAETQYF. The DNA sequence reads TGTGCCAGCAGCTTTATCCGACTACCTGGAGGAGCGGAGACCCAGTACTTC. Extended through the reference TRBV5-6 and TRBJ2-5 proteins, this CDR3 yields the full variable domain: DAGVTQSPTHLIKTRGQQVTLRCSPKSGHDTVSWYQQALGQGPQFIFQYYEEEERQRGNFPDRFSGHQFPNYSSELNVNALLLGDSALYLCASSFIRLPGGAETQYFGPGTRLLVL.